This T cell receptor beta chain was sequenced in a study of regulatory T cells in long-lasting Graves disease. Indicated time point: newly diagnosed GD, antithyroid drugs for less than 3 months. The TCR library used RNA extracted from PBMCs. V was trimmed by 0 bases and J by 8 bases, leaving 7 bases between them. Germline V gene data show CDR1 as LGHNA and CDR2 as YSLEER. The length of the CDR3 is 12 residues. This clonotype occurred many times. According to the study, TCR beta libraries were built with iRepertoire HTBI primers and CDR3-region Arm-PCR. TCRdb reprocessed the multiplex PCR reads via MiXCR and lists one record per CDR3 protein. The sample records about 350,000 distinct CDR3 sequences, over 15% being singletons. These data also featured in a second study, about T cells in Graves' hyperthyroidism and ophthalmopathy. This second study says: A set of HTBI primers served as the primers for a first-round RT-PCR of the TCR CDR3.

The rearrangement uses TRBV4-3 and TRBJ1-1, with D unclear. The source material was peripheral blood mononuclear cells (PBMCs), sampled at new diagnosis, from a patient treated with antithyroid drugs. The receptor's source is a man aged 35-49 years with Graves disease. The chain's CDR3 is CASSQDRVEAFF. For the CDR3, the DNA is TGCGCCAGCAGCCAAGATAGGGTGGAAGCTTTCTTT.